These 32 T cell receptor beta chains came from one sample sequenced in a study of blood T cell repertoires in COVID-19. The protocol was immunoSEQ multiplex PCR, while the TCRdb copy is restricted to in-frame clones and leaves out a portion. This table holds roughly 330,000 clones, 86% found once. Sequencing was performed on peripheral blood. These receptors were collected from a woman between 50 and 59 years old with acute or convalescent COVID-19.

The rearrangement joins TRBV30 to TRBJ1-1; 10 nucleotides match TRBD1. This CDR3 has 19 amino acids. The germline gives CDR1 GTSNPN, CDR2 SVGIG (reference sequence). The J segment lost 3 bases and the V segment lost 0 bases, leaving 16 bases of the junction unmatched. The CDR3 coding sequence is TGTGCCTGGAGTGTACGGGTAAGGGACAGGGGTTTCGGGTACACTGAAGCTTTCTTT. Amino acids: CAWSVRVRDRGFGYTEAFF.

The chain links TRBV5-1 to TRBJ1-1; TRBD1 might be the D (6 bases). CDR1 and CDR2 from the germline V gene are SGHRS and YFSETQ. The CDR3 extends over 15 amino acids. V gave up 4 bases and J gave up 4 bases, with 17 bases separating them. The CDR3 sequence: CASSTQGGAATEAFF. The CDR3 nucleotides read TGCGCCAGCAGCACACAGGGAGGGGCGGCCACTGAAGCTTTCTTT.

The chain carries TRBV12-1 and TRBJ2-3; the D call TRBD1 from the table was never checked on the DNA. TRBV12-1 is classified as a pseudogene. The CDR3 sequence is 21 residues long. The CDR3, as DNA: TGTGCCAGCAGCTTTACGGGTCCCCACCATAGGACAGGGAAATTCACAGATACGCAGTATTTT. Protein sequence: CASSFTGPHHRTGKFTDTQYF.

V gene TRBV5-1 combines with J gene TRBJ1-2; 9 bases fit TRBD1. The CDR3 covers 16 residues. V lost 1 base to trimming and J lost 4 bases; unmatched junction nucleotides: 8. CDR1 is SGHRS, CDR2 YFSETQ, per germline. CDR3 sequence reads: CASSLYTGGATYGYTF. The CDR3 DNA reads TGCGCCAGCAGCTTGTATACAGGGGGCGCGACCTATGGCTACACCTTC. The whole variable domain, remainder taken from reference TRBV5-1 and TRBJ1-2, is KAGVTQTPRYLIKTRGQQVTLSCSPISGHRSVSWYQQTPGQGLQFLFEYFSETQRNKGNFPGRFSGRQFSNSRSEMNVSTLELGDSALYLCASSLYTGGATYGYTFGSGTRLTVV.

V usage is TRBV7-8 and J usage is TRBJ1-5; 9 positions agree with TRBD1. Germline V lookup: CDR1 SGHVS, CDR2 FQNEAQ. The CDR3 is 16 residues long. V trimming: 5 bases; J trimming: 6 bases; junction bases outside the gene matches: 11. The CDR3 is CASSPSGRTGVQPQHF. The CDR3 DNA sequence: TGTGCCAGCAGCCCTAGTGGGAGGACAGGGGTTCAGCCCCAGCATTTT.

J is TRBJ2-5 and V is TRBV28, with 15 nucleotides matching TRBD2. Germline-derived CDR1 and CDR2 are MDHEN and SYDVKM. This CDR3 has 18 amino acids. V lost 5 bases to trimming and J lost 2 bases; unmatched junction nucleotides: 9. In DNA form, the CDR3 reads TGTGCCAGCAGTATCTGGACTAGCGGGAGGGCCGGTCAAGAGACCCAGTACTTC. As protein: CASSIWTSGRAGQETQYF. Using reference TRBV28 and TRBJ2-5 for the parts outside the CDR3, the full variable domain is DVKVTQSSRYLVKRTGEKVFLECVQDMDHENMFWYRQDPGLGLRLIYFSYDVKMKEKGDIPEGYSVSREKKERFSLILESASTNQTSMYLCASSIWTSGRAGQETQYFGPGTRLLVL.

The V call is TRBV28, the J call TRBJ2-7; 10 bases agree with TRBD2. With V trimmed by 6 bases and J by 5 bases, 4 bases remained unmatched. Germline loops: CDR1 MDHEN, CDR2 SYDVKM. The CDR3 is made up of 13 amino acids. The CDR3 DNA is TGTGCCAGCAGAGCGGGACTAGCGAACGAGCAGTACTTC. It yields the protein CASRAGLANEQYF. Filled out from reference TRBV28 and TRBJ2-7, the complete variable domain reads DVKVTQSSRYLVKRTGEKVFLECVQDMDHENMFWYRQDPGLGLRLIYFSYDVKMKEKGDIPEGYSVSREKKERFSLILESASTNQTSMYLCASRAGLANEQYFGPGTRLTVT.

This sequence joins TRBV12-3 or TRBV12-4 and TRBJ2-3, with D unresolved. The V end lost 3 bases, the J end lost 6 bases, and 7 bases lay between the germline ends. The CDR3 consists of 12 residues. The CDR3 region has the DNA TGTGCCAGCAGTTTGCAGGTGGATACGCAGTATTTT. This translates into CASSLQVDTQYF.

Worth noting for this clone: Its ends do not fully match the called genes, so a read error is possible. The chain has TRBV12-3 or TRBV12-4 and TRBJ2-7; 8 positions agree with TRBD1. There are 11 residues in the CDR3. CDR3 in amino acids: CASSFGGQVTF. DNA of the CDR3: TGTGCCAGCAGTTTCGGGGGACAGGTTACCTTC.

This chain connects TRBV9 to TRBJ1-3; possibly TRBD1 for D (6 bases). The CDR3 has 13 amino acids. Trimming cost V 8 bases and J 4 bases, with 13 bases left between them. CDR1 and CDR2 (germline): SGDLS, YYNGEE. The CDR3 DNA sequence: TGTGCCAGTATGCCAGGGGACGGAAACACCATATATTTT. Protein: CASMPGDGNTIYF.

The chain joins TRBV7-6 to TRBJ2-3; TRBD2 might be the D (5 bases). Germline V gene sequence: CDR1 SGHVS, CDR2 FNYEAQ. The CDR3 length is 16 residues. V was trimmed by 0 bases and J by 4 bases, leaving 14 bases between them. In nucleotides, the CDR3 is TGTGCCAGCAGCTTAGCGGGCCACGACGGGGCAGATACGCAGTATTTT. This codes for CASSLAGHDGADTQYF.

This chain connects TRBV6-8 to TRBJ1-1, with 8 bases matching TRBD1. From germline, CDR1 is MNHGY and CDR2 SAAAGT. This CDR3 is 17 amino acids long. V lost 0 bases, J lost 3 bases, and 9 bases stayed unmatched. The CDR3 region is CASSYSLDREEDTEAFF. The DNA of the CDR3 is TGTGCCAGCAGTTACTCGTTGGACAGGGAGGAGGACACTGAAGCTTTCTTT.

The rearrangement uses TRBV18 and TRBJ2-7; TRBD1 matches 7 bases. Trimming cost V 4 bases and J 2 bases; bases outside gene matches: 8. The CDR3 totals 15 residues. Germline CDR1 is KGHSH and CDR2 is LQKENI. The CDR3 here is CASSHSGQYPYEQYF. CDR3 DNA: TGTGCCAGCTCACACTCGGGACAGTACCCCTACGAGCAGTACTTC.

The genes are TRBV19 and TRBJ1-1; D uncertain. CDR1 is LNHDA and CDR2 is SQIVND in the germline V gene (reference sequence). There are 16 residues in the CDR3. V lost 7 bases to trimming and J lost 3 bases, with 21 bases between them. The chain's CDR3 is CASTTKDPARDTEAFF. CDR3 coding DNA: TGTGCCAGTACTACGAAGGACCCCGCGCGGGACACTGAAGCTTTCTTT.

The rearrangement links TRBV6-2 or TRBV6-3 to TRBJ2-1, with 9 positions matching TRBD2. Germline trimming cut 2 bases from V and 0 bases from J; bases unmatched to any gene: 8. The CDR3 length is 18 residues. Germline V gives CDR1 MNHEY, CDR2 SVGEGT. In DNA, the CDR3 is TGTGCCAGCAGTTACGCTAGCGGGAAAGTCGTCTCCTACAATGAGCAGTTCTTC. Amino acid sequence: CASSYASGKVVSYNEQFF.

The chain links TRBV10-1 to TRBJ2-3; possible D gene TRBD2, 6 bases. The V gene lost 2 bases and the J gene lost 6 bases, with 15 bases spanning the gap. Germline assignment: CDR1 WNHNN and CDR2 SYGVQD (reference sequence). The CDR3 loop spans 15 amino acids. DNA of the CDR3: TGCGCCAGCAGTGAGAGACTAGGTTCCACTGATACGCAGTATTTT. As protein: CASSERLGSTDTQYF.

The rearrangement links TRBV28 to TRBJ2-7, with D possibly matching TRBD1 (5 bases). CDR3 length: 14 amino acids. The V gene's germline CDR1 is MDHEN and CDR2 SYDVKM. V lost 6 bases, J lost 3 bases, and 15 bases lay in between. Written as DNA, the CDR3 is TGTGCCAGCAGCCGGGTCGGACAAGTCTACGAGCAGTACTTC. The encoded protein is CASSRVGQVYEQYF. Filled out from reference TRBV28 and TRBJ2-7, the complete variable domain reads DVKVTQSSRYLVKRTGEKVFLECVQDMDHENMFWYRQDPGLGLRLIYFSYDVKMKEKGDIPEGYSVSREKKERFSLILESASTNQTSMYLCASSRVGQVYEQYFGPGTRLTVT.

The chain links TRBV6-2 or TRBV6-3 to TRBJ1-2; D gene unclear. There are 13 residues in the CDR3. The V end lost 6 bases, the J end lost 4 bases, and 12 bases lay between the germline ends. CDR1 and CDR2 from the germline V gene are MNHEY and SVGEGT. CDR3 loop: CASSPTVSYGYTF. DNA for the CDR3: TGTGCCAGCAGCCCTACTGTAAGCTATGGCTACACCTTC.

The DNA of the CDR3 is TGTGCCAGCAGCTTGCAGGGGACAGCAACAGATACGCAGTATTTT. Its translation is CASSLQGTATDTQYF. The chain is built from TRBV5-4 and TRBJ2-3, with TRBD1 identical over 7 bases. In germline, CDR1 is SGHNT, CDR2 YYREEE (reference sequence). Losses at the gene ends were 1 base for V and 3 bases for J; bases not matched to a gene: 5. The CDR3 is 15 residues long.

V and J are TRBV7-2 and TRBJ2-7; tentative D call: TRBD1 (5 bases). CDR3 length equals 14 residues. V lost 2 bases and J lost 1, with 9 bases in between. CDR1 and CDR2 (germline): SGHTA, FQGNSA. The CDR3 DNA is TGTGCCAGCAGCTTACCGACAGCATCCTACGAGCAGTACTTC. Amino acids: CASSLPTASYEQYF.

The chain uses TRBV7-2 and TRBJ2-1, with 9 bases lining up with TRBD2. The CDR3 is 15 residues long. The V and J ends lost 6 bases and 0 bases, in that order; junction bases with no gene match: 3. The V gene's germline CDR1 is SGHTA and CDR2 FQGNSA. CDR3 bases: TGTGCCAGCAGTTCTAGCGGGACCTCCTACAATGAGCAGTTCTTC. Translating it yields CASSSSGTSYNEQFF.

The chain carries TRBV6-6 and TRBJ2-7; D unresolved. Deletions cut 0 bases from V and 2 bases from J, with 11 bases between. Germline V gene sequence: CDR1 MNHNY, CDR2 SVGAGI (reference sequence). The CDR3 runs 15 residues. DNA of the CDR3: TGTGCCAGCAGTTACTCAAAACAGATCACCTACGAGCAGTACTTC. As protein: CASSYSKQITYEQYF.

V usage is TRBV5-4 and J usage is TRBJ2-3; D is possibly TRBD2 (6 bases). Trimming cost V 5 bases and J 2 bases, with 12 bases left between them. The CDR3 extends over 14 amino acids. CDR1 and CDR2 (germline): SGHNT, YYREEE (reference sequence). CDR3 nucleotides: TGTGCCAGCAGGGGACTGGGCTTCACAGATACGCAGTATTTT. This sequence encodes CASRGLGFTDTQYF.

This sequence joins TRBV7-9 and TRBJ2-3; weak D call: TRBD1 (5 bases). The CDR3 spans 16 residues. V was clipped by 1 base and J by 2 bases, with 13 bases between them. The germline V gene has CDR1 SEHNR and CDR2 FQNEAQ (reference sequence). DNA of the CDR3: TGTGCCAGCAGCTTAGGGGGCACGCCGTTCACAGATACGCAGTATTTT. It yields the protein CASSLGGTPFTDTQYF.

The rearrangement joins TRBV2 to TRBJ2-2; TRBD1 is a possible D gene (5 bases). Germline CDR1 is SNHLY and CDR2 is FYNNEI. The CDR3 covers 15 residues. Trimming shortened V by 4 bases and J by 2 bases, and 11 bases separated the two germline ends. CDR3 amino acids: CASSGQGFNTGELFF. The CDR3 DNA reads as TGTGCCAGCAGTGGTCAGGGCTTTAACACCGGGGAGCTGTTTTTT.

The chain carries TRBV7-8 and TRBJ1-1, with D possibly being TRBD1 (5 bases). V lost 5 bases to trimming and J lost 0 bases, with 7 bases between them. Looked up from germline, CDR1 is SGHVS and CDR2 is FQNEAQ. This CDR3 spans 13 amino acids. CDR3 DNA sequence: TGTGCCAGCAGCGGGGGGGTGAACACTGAAGCTTTCTTT. This sequence encodes CASSGGVNTEAFF.

This clone was seen a few times. The chain employs TRBV5-8 and TRBJ2-1; a possible D gene is TRBD1 (6 bases). Germline V CDR1 and CDR2: SGHTS, YDEGEE. The germline V and J ends were trimmed by 4 bases and 0 bases, with 11 bases remaining between them. This CDR3 region has 15 residues. The CDR3 DNA reads as TGTGCCAGCAGCGTAGGGACAAGCTCCTACAATGAGCAGTTCTTC. This codes for CASSVGTSSYNEQFF.

This clone was recorded a few times. The V gene is TRBV7-2, the J gene TRBJ2-7; TRBD2 agrees at 8 bases. The CDR3 runs to 14 residues. Germline lookup yields CDR1 SGHTA and CDR2 FQGNSA. V lost 0 bases and J lost 4; bases outside the gene matches: 2. CDR3 sequence reads: CASSLASGGYEQYF. Written as DNA, the CDR3 is TGTGCCAGCAGCTTAGCCTCGGGGGGGTACGAGCAGTACTTC.

V gene TRBV6-5 combines with J gene TRBJ1-1; 12 positions agree with TRBD1. The CDR3 contains 14 residues. The V gene's germline CDR1 is MNHEY and CDR2 SVGAGI. V lost 11 bases, J lost 11 bases, and 15 bases stayed unmatched. The CDR3 is CASSPGQGALWAFF. CDR3 coding DNA: TGTGCCTCATCCCCGGGACAGGGGGCTCTTTGGGCTTTCTTT.

This clone occurred a few times. The gene calls are TRBV7-3 and TRBJ2-1; D call uncertain. Germline V gene lookup returns CDR1 SGHTA and CDR2 FQGTGA. V was trimmed by 4 bases and J by 4 bases, leaving 14 bases between them. This CDR3 is built from 15 residues. As DNA, the CDR3 is TGTGCCAGCAGCTCGACCCCCCTACAGTACAATGAGCAGTTCTTC. Amino acid sequence: CASSSTPLQYNEQFF.

The rearrangement joins TRBV9 to TRBJ2-7; 9 nucleotides line up with TRBD2. Germline lookup yields CDR1 SGDLS and CDR2 YYNGEE. CDR3 length: 15 amino acids. With 0 bases clipped from V and 5 bases from J, the junction kept 6 bases outside the gene matches. CDR3 sequence reads: CASSVGLAGFHEQYF. CDR3 sequence (DNA): TGTGCCAGCAGCGTAGGCCTAGCGGGATTTCACGAGCAGTACTTC.

V is TRBV5-4 and J is TRBJ1-2, with TRBD1 matching over 7 bases. CDR1 and CDR2 from the germline V gene are SGHNT and YYREEE (reference sequence). This CDR3 comprises 14 residues. The V and J ends lost 4 bases and 6 bases, in that order; junction bases with no gene match: 9. CDR3 sequence reads: CASSVYRGGNGYTF. The CDR3 DNA is TGTGCCAGCAGCGTTTACAGGGGCGGAAATGGCTACACCTTC.